The 8 T cell receptor beta chains reported below all come from one sample, sequenced in a study of blood T cells in healthy people across ages. For the second PCR, which ran for about 6 to 11 cycles, a sample-barcoded 5' primer and a J-beta primer mix were used. From the 5' RACE reads, TCRdb called clonotypes with MiXCR, one entry per CDR3 protein. There are around 870,000 distinct CDR3 sequences in the sample; more than 25% occur only once, and around a sixth lies in the top ten. Sequenced material: blood. Receptor source: a woman older than 75 in good health.

This clonotype was detected only a few times. This may arise from a read error, as a much more abundant clone is one base away. This chain connects TRBV7-2 to TRBJ1-4; a possible D gene is TRBD1 (6 bases). CDR1 is SGHTA and CDR2 is FQGNSA in the germline V gene. This CDR3 is 15 amino acids long. The CDR3 region has the DNA TGTGCCAGCGGCTTAGCCAGGGGTGCTAATGAAAAACTGTTTTTT. Its translation is CASGLARGANEKLFF.

This chain joins TRBV6-2 or TRBV6-3 and TRBJ1-5; no clear D. Trimming shortened V by 0 bases and J by 6 bases, and 9 bases separated the two germline ends. Per the germline V gene, CDR1 is MNHEY and CDR2 is SVGEGT. This CDR3 has 14 residues. The CDR3, as DNA: TGTGCCAGCAGTTACTCGATACGTCGTCAGCCCCAGCATTTT. Translated, it gives CASSYSIRRQPQHF.

This clonotype was recorded at least ten times. This chain links TRBV24-1 with TRBJ2-3, with D unclear. Germline CDR1 reads KGHDR; CDR2 reads SFDVKD. CDR3 size: 15 residues. V lost 3 bases to trimming and J lost 0 bases, with 9 bases between them. The DNA of the CDR3 is TGTGCCACCAGTGATGGCAGGAAAAGCACAGATACGCAGTATTTT. Its translation: CATSDGRKSTDTQYF.

The V call is TRBV6-6, the J call TRBJ2-3; D tentatively fits TRBD1 or TRBD2 (6 bases each). Trimming left V 2 bases short and J 5 bases short, with 11 bases between. CDR1 is MNHNY, CDR2 SVGAGI, per germline (reference sequence). The CDR3 spans 14 residues. DNA of the CDR3: TGTGCCAGCAGTTACCCGGGGGCGATAGATACGCAGTATTTT. Translated, it gives CASSYPGAIDTQYF.

This clonotype was detected many times. This rearrangement joins TRBV6-6 to TRBJ2-7; 7 positions agree with TRBD1. The trim removed 4 bases at V and 1 base at J, leaving 4 bases unmatched. Germline values: CDR1 MNHNY, CDR2 SVGAGI (reference sequence). CDR3 length equals 14 residues. In DNA form, the CDR3 reads TGTGCCAGCAGTTCCGTGACAGGGTCCTACGAGCAGTACTTC. This translates into CASSSVTGSYEQYF.

This clonotype was seen many times. The rearrangement links TRBV18 to TRBJ2-3, with D tentatively TRBD2 (7 bases). This CDR3 is 15 amino acids long. Trimming took off 3 bases at V and 4 bases at J, with 14 bases between the two ends. Germline V gene sequence: CDR1 KGHSH, CDR2 LQKENI. CDR3 DNA: TGTGCCAGCTCACCGTTGGGGGGGCCTCCAGATACGCAGTATTTT. Translation: CASSPLGGPPDTQYF.

This clonotype was counted a single time. This may stem from a read error, because a much larger clone lies one nucleotide away. This rearrangement joins TRBV10-2 to TRBJ2-5; TRBD1 aligns across 9 bases. The V gene's germline CDR1 is WSHSY and CDR2 SAAADI. Losses at the gene ends were 3 bases for V and 4 bases for J; bases not matched to a gene: 6. This CDR3 comprises 15 residues. The CDR3 region is CASSEITGGGETQYF. The CDR3, as DNA: TGCGCCAGCAGTGAAATCACAGGGGGCGGAGAGACCCAGTACTTC.

This clonotype was picked up many times. V gene TRBV6-6 combines with J gene TRBJ2-3; 13 bases agree with TRBD2. Germline V gene lookup returns CDR1 MNHNY and CDR2 SVGAGI (reference sequence). This CDR3 is built from 16 residues. V was clipped by 1 base and J by 6 bases; unmatched bases: 4. CDR3 protein: CASSYWGLAGSDTQYF. As DNA, the CDR3 is TGTGCCAGCAGTTACTGGGGACTAGCGGGGTCTGATACGCAGTATTTT.